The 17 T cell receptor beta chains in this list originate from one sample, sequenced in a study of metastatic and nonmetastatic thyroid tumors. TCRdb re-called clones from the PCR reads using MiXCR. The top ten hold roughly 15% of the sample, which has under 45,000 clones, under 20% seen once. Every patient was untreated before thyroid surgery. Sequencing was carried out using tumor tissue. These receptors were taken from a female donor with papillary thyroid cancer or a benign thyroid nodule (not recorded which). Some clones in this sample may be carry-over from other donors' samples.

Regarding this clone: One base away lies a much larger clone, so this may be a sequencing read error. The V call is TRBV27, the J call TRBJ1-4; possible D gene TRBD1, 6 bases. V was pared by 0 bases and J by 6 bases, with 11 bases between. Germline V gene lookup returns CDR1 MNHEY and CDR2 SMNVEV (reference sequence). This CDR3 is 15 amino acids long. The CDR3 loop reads CASSLSRDIHEKLFF. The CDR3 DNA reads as TGTGCCAGCAGTTTATCGCGGGACATCCATGAAAAACTGTTTTTT.

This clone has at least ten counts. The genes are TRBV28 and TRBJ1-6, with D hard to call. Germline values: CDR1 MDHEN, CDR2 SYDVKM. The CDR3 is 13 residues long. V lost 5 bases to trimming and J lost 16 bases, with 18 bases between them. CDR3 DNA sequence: TGTGCCAGCAGTCGCATTCGGGATCTTCCTCTCCACTTT. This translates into CASSRIRDLPLHF.

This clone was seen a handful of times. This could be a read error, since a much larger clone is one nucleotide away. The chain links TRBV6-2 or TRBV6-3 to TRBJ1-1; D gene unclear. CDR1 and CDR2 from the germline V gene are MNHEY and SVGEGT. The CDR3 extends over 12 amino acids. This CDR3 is CAISYGNTEAFF. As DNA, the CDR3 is TGTGCCATCAGTTACGGTAACACTGAAGCTTTCTTT.

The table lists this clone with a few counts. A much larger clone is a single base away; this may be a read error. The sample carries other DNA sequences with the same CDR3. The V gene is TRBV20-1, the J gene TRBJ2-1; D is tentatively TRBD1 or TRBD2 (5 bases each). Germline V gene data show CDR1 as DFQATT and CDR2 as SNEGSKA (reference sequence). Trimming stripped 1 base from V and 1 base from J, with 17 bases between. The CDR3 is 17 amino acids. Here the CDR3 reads CSARVRGGGSSYNEQFF. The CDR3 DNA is TGCAGTGCTAGAGTCCGGGGCGGTGGAAGTTCCTACAATGAGCAGTTCTTC.

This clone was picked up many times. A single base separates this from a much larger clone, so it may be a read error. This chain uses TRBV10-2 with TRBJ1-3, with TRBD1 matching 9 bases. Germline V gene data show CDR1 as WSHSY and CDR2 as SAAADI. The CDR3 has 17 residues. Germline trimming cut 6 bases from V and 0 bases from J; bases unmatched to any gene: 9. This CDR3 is CASRVGTGSSSGNTIYF. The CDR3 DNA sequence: TGCGCCAGCAGGGTCGGGACAGGGTCCAGCTCTGGAAACACCATATATTTT.

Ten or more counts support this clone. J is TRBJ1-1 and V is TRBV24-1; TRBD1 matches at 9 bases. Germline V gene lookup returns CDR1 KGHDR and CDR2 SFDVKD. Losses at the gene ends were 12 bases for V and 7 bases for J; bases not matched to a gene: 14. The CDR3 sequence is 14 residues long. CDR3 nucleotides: TGTGCCGCTCGGTCCGGGACAGGGAAGAATGAAGCTTTCTTT. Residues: CAARSGTGKNEAFF.

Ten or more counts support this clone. For the CDR3, the DNA is TGCGCCAGCAGCCAACAAGCCGCGTGGTCGAGTGACGAGCAGTACTTC. It translates to CASSQQAAWSSDEQYF. V gene TRBV4-1 combines with J gene TRBJ2-7, with D hard to call. Trimming took off 2 bases at V and 5 bases at J, with 19 bases between the two ends. This CDR3 spans 16 amino acids. CDR1 and CDR2 from the germline V gene are MGHRA and YSYEKL.

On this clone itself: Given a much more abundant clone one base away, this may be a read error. The CDR3 sequence is CASSLGQGRKSGELFF. The CDR3 DNA reads as TGTGCCAGCAGTTTAGGGCAGGGGCGCAAGTCTGGGGAGCTGTTTTTT. This chain links TRBV12-3 or TRBV12-4 with TRBJ2-2, with a weak D call TRBD1 (6 bases). This CDR3 is 16 amino acids long. Trimming removed 1 base at V and 8 bases at J, with 17 bases between.

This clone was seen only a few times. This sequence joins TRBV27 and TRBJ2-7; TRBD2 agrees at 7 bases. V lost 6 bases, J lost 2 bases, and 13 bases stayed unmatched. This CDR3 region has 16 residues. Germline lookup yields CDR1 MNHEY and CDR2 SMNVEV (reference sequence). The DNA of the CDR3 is TGTGCCAGCAGCCGCACGATAACTAGCGCTGCCTACGAGCAGTACTTC. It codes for CASSRTITSAAYEQYF.

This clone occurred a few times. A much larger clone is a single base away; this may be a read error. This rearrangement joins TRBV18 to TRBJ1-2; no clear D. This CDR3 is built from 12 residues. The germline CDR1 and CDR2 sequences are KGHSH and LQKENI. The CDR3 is CGSSPTDYGYTF. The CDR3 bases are TGTGGCAGCTCACCGACCGATTATGGCTACACCTTC.

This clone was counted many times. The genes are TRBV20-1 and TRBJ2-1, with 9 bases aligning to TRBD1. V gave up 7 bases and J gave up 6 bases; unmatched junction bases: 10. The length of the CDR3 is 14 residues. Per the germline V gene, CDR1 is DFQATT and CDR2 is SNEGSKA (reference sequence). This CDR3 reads CSVSGTGPFNEQFF. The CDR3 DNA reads TGCAGTGTATCCGGGACAGGGCCCTTCAATGAGCAGTTCTTC.

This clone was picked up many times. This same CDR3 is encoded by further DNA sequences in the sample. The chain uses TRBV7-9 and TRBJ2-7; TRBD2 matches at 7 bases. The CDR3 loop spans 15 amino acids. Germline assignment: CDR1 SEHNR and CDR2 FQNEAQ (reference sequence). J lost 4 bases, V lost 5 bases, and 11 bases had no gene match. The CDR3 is CASSAPGTGGYEQYF. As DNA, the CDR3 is TGTGCCAGCAGCGCTCCCGGGACGGGGGGTTACGAGCAGTACTTC. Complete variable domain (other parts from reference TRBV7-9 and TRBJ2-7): DTGVSQNPRHKITKRGQNVTFRCDPISEHNRLYWYRQTLGQGPEFLTYFQNEAQLEKSRLLSDRFSAERPKGSFSTLEIQRTEQGDSAMYLCASSAPGTGGYEQYFGPGTRLTVT.

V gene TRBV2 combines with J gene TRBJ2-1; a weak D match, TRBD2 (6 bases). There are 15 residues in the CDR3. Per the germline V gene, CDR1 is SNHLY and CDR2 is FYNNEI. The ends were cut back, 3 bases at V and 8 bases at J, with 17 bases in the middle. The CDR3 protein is CASSEEPGSWYEQFF. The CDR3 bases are TGTGCCAGCAGTGAGGAGCCCGGGAGTTGGTATGAGCAGTTCTTC.

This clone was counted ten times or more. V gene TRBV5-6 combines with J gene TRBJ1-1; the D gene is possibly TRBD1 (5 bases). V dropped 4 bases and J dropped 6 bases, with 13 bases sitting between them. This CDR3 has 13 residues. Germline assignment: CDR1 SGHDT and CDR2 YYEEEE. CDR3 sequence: CASSTPAGPEAFF. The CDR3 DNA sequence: TGTGCCAGCAGCACCCCGGCAGGGCCTGAAGCTTTCTTT.

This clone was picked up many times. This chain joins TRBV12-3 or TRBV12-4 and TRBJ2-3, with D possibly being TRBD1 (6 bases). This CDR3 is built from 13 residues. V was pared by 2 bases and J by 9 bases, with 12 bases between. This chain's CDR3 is CASSLFGGLTQYF. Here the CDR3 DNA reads TGTGCCAGCAGTTTATTTGGGGGCTTGACGCAGTATTTT.

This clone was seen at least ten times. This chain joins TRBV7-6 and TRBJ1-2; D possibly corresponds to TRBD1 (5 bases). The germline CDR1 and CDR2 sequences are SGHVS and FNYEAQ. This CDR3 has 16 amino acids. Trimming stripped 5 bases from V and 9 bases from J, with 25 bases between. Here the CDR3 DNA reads TGTGCCAGCAGCAATGTGTGGGAGGGGACCGCTGATAGCTACACCTTC. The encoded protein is CASSNVWEGTADSYTF.

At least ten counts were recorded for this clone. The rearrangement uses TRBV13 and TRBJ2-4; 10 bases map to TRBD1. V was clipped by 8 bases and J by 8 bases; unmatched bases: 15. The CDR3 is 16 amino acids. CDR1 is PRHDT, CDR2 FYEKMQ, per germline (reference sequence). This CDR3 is CASPPGTGVNRDIQYF. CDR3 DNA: TGTGCCAGCCCCCCCGGGACAGGGGTAAATCGGGACATTCAGTACTTC.